This T cell receptor (beta chain) is drawn from a study of blood T cell repertoires in COVID-19. About the study: Sources were T cells, B-cell-depleted T cells, or PBMCs; the material itself was cDNA or gDNA.

How the authors handled the data: Quantification of nucleated cells was approximated via reference gene primer amplification. This table comes from immunoSEQ multiplex PCR, and its TCRdb copy is limited to in-frame clones, with some not included. That table supplies the V and J calls and clone size; D and trimming were determined from the DNA. The sample lists hundreds of thousands of clones, 85% to 90% occurring once. Everyone who took part was roughly 18 to 95 years old, and they came from about two dozen US areas. Each participant's cohort was designated according to participant-reported clinical history. Germline V CDR1 and CDR2: LNHNV, YYDKDF (reference sequence). This CDR3 has 13 residues. The germline V and J ends were trimmed by 2 bases and 4 bases, with 6 bases remaining between them.

This rearrangement joins TRBV15 to TRBJ1-3; D gene uncertain. The sequenced sample consisted of PBMCs or T cells enriched from blood (not recorded which). This receptor was taken from a man in his thirties or forties who had recovered from COVID-19. CDR3 nucleotides: TGTGCCACCAGCAGAAACAGCGGAAACACCATATATTTT. Encoded protein: CATSRNSGNTIYF.